The clone carrying this TCR beta chain was counted at least ten times. Its antigen is unknown. TCRdb fed the 5' RACE reads into MiXCR, producing one record per CDR3 protein. The repertoire consists of some 47,000 distinct CDR3 sequences, with more than 6.5% occurring once and the leading ten covering 2.9%. The entry originates in a study of spatial heterogeneity in lung cancer. Study in general: Beta-chain sequences consistently outnumbered alpha-chain sequences in detection. Within raw reads, each unique TCR and UMI combination appeared on average more than ten times. Study observations and caveats: Expanded tumor TCRs that were ubiquitous appeared in blood more at resection than follow-up.

V lost 1 base and J lost 4, with 11 bases in between. The CDR3 runs to 15 residues. Germline V gene data show CDR1 as LGHDT and CDR2 as YNNKEL (reference sequence). Time point specified: sample taken at primary tumor resection. In each case, whole RNA from tumor, nontumor lung or frozen PBMC was sequenced unsorted. Patients with untreated early-stage non-small cell lung cancer, numbering roughly 69, were the donors. This material consisted of PBMCs, taken at surgery. The rearrangement joins TRBV3-1 to TRBJ1-3, with D unresolved. This TCR was recovered from a female donor with early-stage non-small cell lung cancer. The CDR3 coding sequence is TGTGCCAGCAGCCAAGTAACAAGCTCGGGAAACACCATATATTTT. It yields the protein CASSQVTSSGNTIYF.